The 20 T cell receptor beta chains below all came from one sample that was sequenced in a study of T cell responses to AZD1222 COVID-19 vaccine listed by TCRdb under 2021. Receptors were amplified or captured by the immunoSEQ multiplex PCR assay. The clones in this table, taken by TCRdb from immuneACCESS, are in-frame only. Not every clone is retained; where verified, under half of the shortfall comes from an unresolved V gene, and the cause of the rest is unknown. The sample table records around 130,000 clones; 90% to 95% of these occur just once. Around 7% of the sample is held by the ten biggest clonotypes. The sample's time point label, decoded: baseline before first vaccination. Here the sequenced sample was peripheral blood, taken on day 0 of AZD1222 vaccination. Every receptor here comes from an adult in good health.

The chain employs TRBV28 and TRBJ1-4; TRBD1 aligns across 8 bases. The CDR3 has 18 residues. The ends lost 2 bases at V and 2 bases at J; junction bases unmatched: 10. Germline CDR1 MDHEN, CDR2 SYDVKM. CDR3 sequence: CASSLVYRGFLTNEKLFF. DNA for the CDR3: TGTGCCAGCAGTTTAGTCTACAGGGGGTTCCTTACTAATGAAAAACTGTTTTTT.

The chain joins TRBV15 to TRBJ2-7; D unclear. The V and J ends lost 1 base and 4 bases respectively, with 8 bases between them. Germline CDR1 is LNHNV and CDR2 is YYDKDF (reference sequence). This CDR3 contains 13 residues. CDR3 residues: CATSRVPEYEQYF. The CDR3, as DNA: TGTGCCACCAGCAGAGTCCCAGAATACGAGCAGTACTTC.

J is TRBJ2-7 and V is TRBV5-6; possibly TRBD1 or TRBD2 for D (5 bases each). Germline V CDR1 and CDR2: SGHDT, YYEEEE. CDR3 size: 14 residues. V shed 0 bases and J shed 5 bases, with 12 bases lying between them. The CDR3 nucleotides are TGTGCCAGCAGCTTGGGTCCAGGGAGCAACGAGCAGTACTTC. This translates into CASSLGPGSNEQYF. Variable domain in full (rest from reference TRBV5-6 and TRBJ2-7): DAGVTQSPTHLIKTRGQQVTLRCSPKSGHDTVSWYQQALGQGPQFIFQYYEEEERQRGNFPDRFSGHQFPNYSSELNVNALLLGDSALYLCASSLGPGSNEQYFGPGTRLTVT.

This chain uses TRBV5-6 with TRBJ2-5; D may be TRBD1 or TRBD2 (6 bases each). V was pared by 0 bases and J by 1 base, with 10 bases between. This CDR3 spans 15 amino acids. Germline-derived CDR1 and CDR2 are SGHDT and YYEEEE. DNA for the CDR3: TGTGCCAGCAGCTTGGTCGGGGGCGGCCAAGAGACCCAGTACTTC. This sequence encodes CASSLVGGGQETQYF.

The genes are TRBV28 and TRBJ2-7; 9 bases match TRBD1. J lost 0 bases, V lost 7 bases, and 13 bases had no gene match. The CDR3 totals 17 residues. Germline-derived CDR1 and CDR2 are MDHEN and SYDVKM. The CDR3 DNA reads as TGTGCCAGCATCAACACCGATTGGACAGGGGCCTCCTACGAGCAGTACTTC. Amino acid sequence: CASINTDWTGASYEQYF. Filled out from reference TRBV28 and TRBJ2-7, the complete variable domain reads DVKVTQSSRYLVKRTGEKVFLECVQDMDHENMFWYRQDPGLGLRLIYFSYDVKMKEKGDIPEGYSVSREKKERFSLILESASTNQTSMYLCASINTDWTGASYEQYFGPGTRLTVT.

This chain uses TRBV6-5 with TRBJ2-7, with D tentatively TRBD1 (5 bases). The germline V gene has CDR1 MNHEY and CDR2 SVGAGI. This CDR3 is built from 15 residues. V shed 8 bases and J shed 3 bases, with 20 bases lying between them. The CDR3 sequence is CASSKGPWGFYEQYF. The CDR3 bases are TGTGCCAGCTCTAAGGGGCCTTGGGGCTTCTACGAGCAGTACTTC.

This chain uses TRBV6-1 with TRBJ2-7; no clear D gene. Germline V gives CDR1 MNHNS, CDR2 SASEGT. The CDR3 totals 16 residues. The V end was cut by 2 bases, the J end by 0 bases, with 14 bases between. The CDR3 DNA sequence: TGTGCCAGCAGTGAACCCTTAACACGGAGCTCCTACGAGCAGTACTTC. Translating it yields CASSEPLTRSSYEQYF.

CDR3 region: CASSLRHGTARGYGYTF. The CDR3, as DNA: TGTGCCAGTAGCCTAAGACACGGGACAGCCAGAGGCTATGGCTACACCTTC. The chain combines TRBV19 with TRBJ1-2, with 7 bases that match TRBD1. Trimming took 6 bases from V and 4 from J; bases not matched to a gene: 17. This CDR3 spans 17 amino acids. In germline, CDR1 is LNHDA, CDR2 SQIVND (reference sequence).

The chain has TRBV27 and TRBJ1-6; 10 positions match TRBD1. V lost 2 bases and J lost 0; bases outside the gene matches: 4. CDR3 length: 18 amino acids. CDR1 and CDR2 (germline): MNHEY, SMNVEV (reference sequence). In DNA form, the CDR3 reads TGTGCCAGCAGTTTACTGGGACAGGGGAGCTCCTATAATTCACCCCTCCACTTT. Amino acid sequence: CASSLLGQGSSYNSPLHF.

This chain joins TRBV5-1 and TRBJ2-7; D not certain. The length of the CDR3 is 12 residues. Trimming shortened V by 2 bases and J by 6 bases, and 9 bases separated the two germline ends. Germline V gene lookup returns CDR1 SGHRS and CDR2 YFSETQ. CDR3 DNA: TGCGCCAGCAGCTTTCCGAAGGGCGAGCAGTACTTC. This translates into CASSFPKGEQYF.

The chain has TRBV4-1 and TRBJ2-1; D is uncertain. Germline CDR1 and CDR2: MGHRA and YSYEKL. The CDR3 spans 14 residues. V shed 1 base and J shed 6 bases, with 10 bases lying between them. For the CDR3, the DNA is TGCGCCAGCAGCCAAGTAACGGGCGGCAATGAGCAGTTCTTC. It codes for CASSQVTGGNEQFF.

The genes are TRBV5-1 and TRBJ1-4; unclear D gene. V lost 1 base and J 7 bases, leaving 11 bases between the germline ends. Germline lookup yields CDR1 SGHRS and CDR2 YFSETQ. This CDR3 is built from 14 residues. CDR3 sequence (DNA): TGCGCCAGCAGCTTGCCCCGTTACGGTGAAAAACTGTTTTTT. It codes for CASSLPRYGEKLFF.

This sequence joins TRBV11-2 and TRBJ1-2; perhaps TRBD1 as D (6 bases). V lost 5 bases and J 4 bases, leaving 20 bases between the germline ends. The CDR3 sequence is 16 residues long. Germline V gene sequence: CDR1 SGHAT, CDR2 FQNNGV. The CDR3 loop is CASSPAFRGASYGYTF. The CDR3 DNA sequence: TGTGCCAGCAGCCCCGCCTTTCGGGGGGCCAGCTATGGCTACACCTTC.

The V call is TRBV2, the J call TRBJ2-1; the D gene is possibly TRBD2 (6 bases). Germline V CDR1 and CDR2: SNHLY, FYNNEI. The CDR3 runs to 11 residues. Trimming left V 8 bases short and J 16 bases short, with 18 bases between. The CDR3 DNA follows: TGTGCCAGCGACGCAGGGACTCGGGGATTCTTC. Its protein product is CASDAGTRGFF.

The chain recombines TRBV29-1 with TRBJ2-6; D unclear. The germline V gene has CDR1 SQVTM and CDR2 ANQGSEA. Between the trimmed V and J ends, which lost 3 bases and 0 bases, there was a span of 6 bases. The CDR3 is 14 amino acids. The CDR3 sequence is CSVEGGSGANVLTF. The CDR3 DNA reads as TGCAGCGTTGAGGGTGGCTCTGGGGCCAACGTCCTGACTTTC. Variable domain in full (rest from reference TRBV29-1 and TRBJ2-6): SAVISQKPSRDICQRGTSLTIQCQVDSQVTMMFWYRQQPGQSLTLIATANQGSEATYESGFVIDKFPISRPNLTFSTLTVSNMSPEDSSIYLCSVEGGSGANVLTFGAGSRLTVL.

CDR3 protein: CASSPGGGAGNTQYF. CDR3 DNA sequence: TGTGCCAGCAGCCCCGGGGGAGGGGCTGGCAATACGCAGTATTTT. The rearrangement uses TRBV7-2 and TRBJ2-3, with TRBD2 matching over 7 bases. V dropped 5 bases and J dropped 7; count of bases not matched to a gene: 12. Germline lookup yields CDR1 SGHTA and CDR2 FQGNSA. CDR3 size: 15 residues.

The chain is built from TRBV30 and TRBJ2-5, with 12 bases identical to TRBD2. The germline V gene encodes CDR1 GTSNPN and CDR2 SVGIG (reference sequence). This CDR3 contains 15 residues. V shed 1 base, J shed 3 bases, and the junction held 3 bases outside the gene matches. For the CDR3, the DNA is TGTGCCTGGAGTGGACTAGCGGGAGTTGAAGAGACCCAGTACTTC. Its translation: CAWSGLAGVEETQYF. The full variable domain, with the rest looked up from reference TRBV30 and TRBJ2-5, is SQTIHQWPATLVQPVGSPLSLECTVEGTSNPNLYWYRQAAGRGLQLLFYSVGIGQISSEVPQNLSASRPQDRQFILSSKKLLLSDSGFYLCAWSGLAGVEETQYFGPGTRLLVL.

The chain is built from TRBV19 and TRBJ1-2; 8 bases fit TRBD1. V lost 11 bases, J lost 3 bases, and 17 bases stayed unmatched. The length of the CDR3 is 16 residues. CDR1 LNHDA and CDR2 SQIVND come from the germline V gene (reference sequence). The CDR3 region is CALHSEDRVFDYGYTF. The CDR3 DNA reads TGTGCCCTCCACTCCGAGGACAGGGTATTTGACTATGGCTACACCTTC.

The chain links TRBV19 to TRBJ2-2; D may be TRBD2 (6 bases). This CDR3 spans 16 amino acids. Germline V lookup: CDR1 LNHDA, CDR2 SQIVND (reference sequence). Trimming shortened V by 4 bases and J by 1 base, and 13 bases separated the two germline ends. CDR3 residues: CASSRGLRGNTGELFF. The CDR3 DNA follows: TGTGCCAGTAGTAGGGGACTTCGGGGGAACACCGGGGAGCTGTTTTTT.

V and J are TRBV30 and TRBJ2-3; D gene ambiguous. The V end lost 2 bases, the J end lost 7 bases, and 13 bases lay between the germline ends. The germline V gene encodes CDR1 GTSNPN and CDR2 SVGIG (reference sequence). The CDR3 length is 13 residues. CDR3: CAWSLTLQNTQYF. CDR3 nucleotides: TGTGCCTGGAGTCTAACTCTGCAGAATACGCAGTATTTT.